A selection of T cell receptor beta chains follows, all from one sample in a study of blood T cell repertoires in COVID-19. TCRdb's copy holds only in-frame clones and misses some; the assay was immunoSEQ multiplex PCR. The table includes around 320,000 clones, roughly 86% detected once. Sequencing was performed on peripheral blood. Receptors were obtained from a woman aged 30 to 39 with COVID-19, enrolled during active disease. Both conserved end residues are part of each CDR3. The order of the fields is J gene, V gene, clone size, D gene, CDR3 protein, CDR3 DNA. D genes are given only for firm matches. The listing skips clone size in some rows; elsewhere it reads once, few, many or a size class.

j_gene: TRBJ2-3; v_gene: TRBV19; abundance: .; d_gene: .; CDR3aa: CASSLQGITQDTQYF; CDR3nt: TGTGCCAGTAGTCTTCAGGGGATAACTCAAGATACGCAGTATTTT
j_gene: TRBJ1-6; v_gene: TRBV27; abundance: .; d_gene: .; CDR3aa: CASSLNQGRENSPLHF; CDR3nt: TGTGCCAGCAGTTTAAACCAGGGGAGGGAAAATTCACCCCTCCACTTT
j_gene: TRBJ2-1; v_gene: TRBV6-5; abundance: .; d_gene: .; CDR3aa: CASSLGGGEQFF; CDR3nt: TGTGCCAGCAGTTTGGGAGGAGGTGAGCAGTTCTTC
j_gene: TRBJ2-1; v_gene: TRBV5-8; abundance: once; d_gene: .; CDR3aa: CASSLARNNNEQFF; CDR3nt: TGTGCCAGCAGCTTGGCTAGGAACAACAATGAGCAGTTCTTC
j_gene: TRBJ2-7; v_gene: TRBV5-1; abundance: once; d_gene: .; CDR3aa: CASSLDRGGQKQYF; CDR3nt: TGCGCCAGCAGCTTGGACAGGGGGGGACAAAAGCAGTACTTC
j_gene: TRBJ1-1; v_gene: TRBV6-5; abundance: .; d_gene: TRBD1; CDR3aa: CASTNDRGIYTEAFF; CDR3nt: TGTGCCAGCACCAACGACAGGGGGATCTACACTGAAGCTTTCTTT
j_gene: TRBJ2-1; v_gene: TRBV11-3; abundance: .; d_gene: .; CDR3aa: CASSPGGSSNEQFF; CDR3nt: TGTGCCAGCAGCCCCGGAGGCAGCTCCAATGAGCAGTTCTTC
j_gene: TRBJ2-7; v_gene: TRBV27; abundance: .; d_gene: TRBD2; CDR3aa: CASKRQGLGGGEQYF; CDR3nt: TGTGCCAGCAAAAGACAAGGGCTTGGGGGGGGCGAGCAGTACTTC
j_gene: TRBJ2-1; v_gene: TRBV6-6; abundance: .; d_gene: TRBD1; CDR3aa: CASSAQGAGDNEQFF; CDR3nt: TGTGCCAGCAGTGCCCAGGGGGCGGGTGACAATGAGCAGTTCTTC
j_gene: TRBJ2-7; v_gene: TRBV11-2; abundance: .; d_gene: .; CDR3aa: CASSPRGLEQYF; CDR3nt: TGTGCCAGCAGCCCCCGAGGACTCGAGCAGTACTTC
j_gene: TRBJ1-2; v_gene: TRBV28; abundance: .; d_gene: .; CDR3aa: CASSFPPPRGYTF; CDR3nt: TGTGCCAGCAGTTTCCCCCCCCCGAGAGGCTACACCTTC